This T cell receptor (beta chain) was sequenced for a study of T cells in Graves' hyperthyroidism and ophthalmopathy. Study-wide background: Upon initial diagnosis and before any treatment, peripheral blood was collected.

It was RNA transcripts that yielded the amplified TCR beta CDR3 regions. A set of HTBI primers served as the primers for a first-round RT-PCR of the TCR CDR3. From the multiplex PCR reads, TCRdb called clonotypes with MiXCR, one entry per CDR3 protein. The table records around 400,000 distinct CDR3 sequences, about 25% of them present only once. In its sample, this clonotype was seen many times. The antigen is undetermined. For Graves' hyperthyroidism to be stable, ophthalmopathy could not progress within 18 months. It was uncontrolled infection, other autoimmune disease, pregnancy or lactation that excluded patients. Overall study findings and caveats: Blood also contained most expanded thyroid clonotypes above 0.001.

V dropped 5 bases and J dropped 7; count of bases not matched to a gene: 3. The CDR3 is 14 residues long. The gene calls are TRBV12-3 or TRBV12-4 and TRBJ2-1; 12 bases match TRBD2. The clonotype comes from a man in his fifties with Graves' hyperthyroidism. Source material: blood. CDR3 sequence (DNA): TGTGCCAGCAGTAGACTAGCGGGAGAGAATGAGCAGTTCTTC. This translates into CASSRLAGENEQFF.